Each of the 15 T cell receptor beta chains below was sequenced from the same sample in a study of T cells in Graves' hyperthyroidism and ophthalmopathy. Amplified TCR beta CDR3 regions derived from RNA transcripts. With the HTBI primer set, the TCR CDR3 went through a first round of RT-PCR. TCRdb passed the multiplex PCR reads through MiXCR, listing each CDR3 protein once. The data contain about 560,000 distinct CDR3 sequences, 16% of them singletons. Sequencing used blood. Receptors were obtained from a woman under 30 with Graves' hyperthyroidism.

This clonotype was detected only a few times. The chain is built from TRBV10-3 and TRBJ1-3; TRBD1 aligns across 7 bases. Unmatched junction bases numbered 7, after V lost 3 bases and J lost 2 bases. Germline V gives CDR1 ENHRY, CDR2 SYGVKD. CDR3 length equals 16 residues. DNA of the CDR3: TGTGCCATCAGTGAAGGGGAGGGGGCGGCTGGAAACACCATATATTTT. It translates to CAISEGEGAAGNTIYF.

The chain employs TRBV5-1 and TRBJ2-1; tentatively, D is TRBD1 or TRBD2 (6 bases each). Germline-derived CDR1 and CDR2 are SGHRS and YFSETQ. V lost 7 bases to trimming and J lost 7 bases, with 12 bases between them. The CDR3 length is 12 residues. CDR3 nucleotides: TGCGCCAGCTACACGGGGGCGAATGAGCAGTTCTTC. It encodes CASYTGANEQFF.

This sequence joins TRBV7-9 and TRBJ1-1, with TRBD1 as a possible D gene (5 bases). V lost 1 base to trimming and J lost 11 bases, with 11 bases between them. Germline CDR1 and CDR2: SEHNR and FQNEAQ (reference sequence). There are 12 residues in the CDR3. CDR3 sequence: CASSLGAGQAFF. The CDR3 DNA reads as TGTGCCAGCAGCTTAGGCGCAGGGCAGGCTTTCTTT.

This clonotype was recorded a few times. The J gene is TRBJ2-3, the V gene TRBV5-1, with 11 bases matching TRBD1. V lost 3 bases to trimming and J lost 4 bases; unmatched junction nucleotides: 1. CDR3 length: 14 residues. Germline V gives CDR1 SGHRS, CDR2 YFSETQ. The CDR3 loop reads CASSWGQGADTQYF. CDR3 bases: TGCGCCAGCAGCTGGGGACAGGGGGCAGATACGCAGTATTTT. The variable domain in full, completed from reference TRBV5-1 and TRBJ2-3, reads KAGVTQTPRYLIKTRGQQVTLSCSPISGHRSVSWYQQTPGQGLQFLFEYFSETQRNKGNFPGRFSGRQFSNSRSEMNVSTLELGDSALYLCASSWGQGADTQYFGPGTRLTVL.

The table lists this clonotype with many counts. J is TRBJ2-5 and V is TRBV12-3 or TRBV12-4; 10 nucleotides match TRBD2. This CDR3 contains 14 residues. The V gene end was trimmed by 5 bases and the J gene end by 5 bases; junction bases not matched to a gene: 5. The CDR3 loop is CASSGTSDRETQYF. DNA for the CDR3: TGTGCCAGCAGTGGGACTAGCGATCGCGAGACCCAGTACTTC.

This clonotype was seen at least ten times. The J gene is TRBJ2-7, the V gene TRBV20-1; 8 bases are a match to TRBD2. This CDR3 is 15 amino acids long. Trimming at V came to 2 bases and at J to 2 bases, leaving 8 bases not matched to a gene. Germline values: CDR1 DFQATT, CDR2 SNEGSKA (reference sequence). In DNA, the CDR3 is TGCAGTGCTAGACCCCCGACTAGCGAGACCTACGAGCAGTACTTC. It encodes CSARPPTSETYEQYF.

This clonotype was seen only a few times. V and J are TRBV28 and TRBJ1-2; no definite D call. Trimming took 6 bases from V and 7 from J, leaving 12 bases between them. CDR1 and CDR2 from the germline V gene are MDHEN and SYDVKM. The length of the CDR3 is 12 residues. The CDR3 nucleotides read TGTGCCAGCAGGCCGTCTACTGCTGGCTACACCTTC. This codes for CASRPSTAGYTF.

This clonotype has ten or more counts. The genes are TRBV14 and TRBJ2-3; the match to TRBD1 covers 9 bases. The V and J ends lost 3 bases and 6 bases, in that order; junction bases with no gene match: 4. The CDR3 has 14 residues. Germline V gene sequence: CDR1 SGHDN, CDR2 FVKESK. The CDR3 DNA reads as TGTGCCAGCAGCCAGAGGACAGGGGCGGATACGCAGTATTTT. Its translation: CASSQRTGADTQYF.

This clonotype showed up many times. V gene TRBV7-2 combines with J gene TRBJ2-1; no clear D gene. This CDR3 contains 11 residues. Trimming stripped 4 bases from V and 7 bases from J, with 5 bases between. Germline-derived CDR1 and CDR2 are SGHTA and FQGNSA. The CDR3 spells CASSSLNEQFF. CDR3 nucleotides: TGTGCCAGCAGCTCCCTTAATGAGCAGTTCTTC.

J is TRBJ2-4 and V is TRBV3-1, with D tentatively TRBD2 (6 bases). Germline V gives CDR1 LGHDT, CDR2 YNNKEL (reference sequence). This CDR3 has 15 residues. The V end was cut by 5 bases, the J end by 9 bases, with 20 bases between. As DNA, the CDR3 is TGTGCCAGCAGCGGACGTCGGGACTTCCTATCCATTCAGTACTTC. Translation gives CASSGRRDFLSIQYF.

This clonotype was recorded many times. The chain's CDR3 is CSARFRDNEQFF. CDR3 coding DNA: TGCAGTGCTAGGTTCAGGGACAATGAGCAGTTCTTC. This chain links TRBV20-1 with TRBJ2-1, with D maybe TRBD1 (5 bases). CDR1 and CDR2 from the germline V gene are DFQATT and SNEGSKA (reference sequence). V lost 3 bases, J lost 5 bases, and 8 bases lay in between. This CDR3 spans 12 amino acids.

This clonotype has more than one count but fewer than ten. This rearrangement joins TRBV5-1 to TRBJ1-1; 7 nucleotides align to TRBD1. V was clipped by 2 bases and J by 8 bases; unmatched bases: 9. There are 14 residues in the CDR3. The germline V gene encodes CDR1 SGHRS and CDR2 YFSETQ. The CDR3 nucleotides are TGCGCCAGCAGCTTCGGCGACAGGGCCATCGAAGCTTTCTTT. Residues: CASSFGDRAIEAFF.

This clonotype has a handful of counts. The chain employs TRBV29-1 and TRBJ2-1; D is unclear. The germline V gene encodes CDR1 SQVTM and CDR2 ANQGSEA. The CDR3 totals 13 residues. V shed 2 bases and J shed 4 bases, with 9 bases lying between them. CDR3 sequence (DNA): TGCAGCGTTGAAAGGTCCGTATACAATGAGCAGTTCTTC. It translates to CSVERSVYNEQFF.

This clonotype was observed many times. The chain is built from TRBV2 and TRBJ1-6; 7 nucleotides line up with TRBD1. The CDR3 length is 15 residues. The germline gives CDR1 SNHLY, CDR2 FYNNEI. The ends lost 5 bases at V and 5 bases at J; junction bases unmatched: 6. The CDR3 spells CASSPQGPNNSPLHF. The CDR3 bases are TGTGCCAGCAGTCCACAGGGGCCGAATAATTCACCCCTCCACTTT.

This clonotype was recorded many times. The chain uses TRBV20-1 and TRBJ2-7; 7 positions match TRBD2. Germline-derived CDR1 and CDR2 are DFQATT and SNEGSKA (reference sequence). This CDR3 is 15 amino acids long. Trimming at V came to 0 bases and at J to 0 bases, leaving 5 bases not matched to a gene. The CDR3 DNA follows: TGCAGTGCTAGAGATGGGAGGGATCACTCCTACGAGCAGTACTTC. As protein: CSARDGRDHSYEQYF.